This note documents a single TCR beta chain sequence. Its matching antigen is unknown. The record originates from a study of shared clonotypes between healthy human individuals. V lost 4 bases and J 0 bases, leaving 12 bases between the germline ends. This CDR3 contains 15 residues. From germline, CDR1 is SGHDN and CDR2 FVKESK. Produced via immunoSEQ multiplex PCR; TCRdb's table is partial and in-frame only. The table shows 2 million to 3 million clones, with roughly 93% occurring only once. Findings and caveats of the study: An effect of sequencing depth on clonotype sharing among donors was expected.

The chain has TRBV14 and TRBJ1-1, with D unclear. Sequencing used naive CD4+ T cells from PBMCs. The subset denotes: CD45RA+ positively selected. This clonotype was sampled from a man aged 18 to 30 in good health. Some clones in this sample may be carry-over from other donors' samples. CDR3 loop: CASSLGGSMNTEAFF. For the CDR3, the DNA is TGTGCCAGCAGCCTGGGAGGCAGCATGAACACTGAAGCTTTCTTT.